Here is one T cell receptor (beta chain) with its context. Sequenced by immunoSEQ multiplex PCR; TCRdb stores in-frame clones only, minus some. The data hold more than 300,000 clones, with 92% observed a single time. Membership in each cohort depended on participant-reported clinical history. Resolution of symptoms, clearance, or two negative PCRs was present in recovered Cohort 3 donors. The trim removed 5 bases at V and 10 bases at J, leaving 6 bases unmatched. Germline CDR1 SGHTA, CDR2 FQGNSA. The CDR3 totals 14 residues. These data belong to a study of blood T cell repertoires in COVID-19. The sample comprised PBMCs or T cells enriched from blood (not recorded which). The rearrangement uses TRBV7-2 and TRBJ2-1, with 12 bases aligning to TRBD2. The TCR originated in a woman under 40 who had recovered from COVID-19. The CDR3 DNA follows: TGTGCCAGCAGCGCTAGCGGGGGGGCGGAAGAGCAGTTCTTC. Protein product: CASSASGGAEEQFF.